Below, one T cell receptor (beta chain) is given with its context. Its specificity is unknown. This entry is derived from a study of T cell responses to AZD1222 COVID-19 vaccine. Generated by immunoSEQ multiplex PCR, the TCRdb table keeps only in-frame clones and is missing some. The sample includes about 140,000 clones, approximately 95% of them seen just once. V was cut by 4 bases and J by 6 bases, with 17 bases left in between. The V gene's germline CDR1 is SGHNT and CDR2 YYREEE (reference sequence). The CDR3 is 14 amino acids. Study-level findings and limits: A rise in Spike-specific TCR breadth and depth followed two AZD1222 doses.

Sequenced material: peripheral blood, taken on day 0 of MenACWY control vaccination. J is TRBJ2-7 and V is TRBV5-4; D may be TRBD1 (6 bases). The source of this sequence is an adult in good health. The CDR3 DNA is TGTGCCAGCAGCACAGAACAGGGTGACTCCGAGCAGTACTTC. It encodes CASSTEQGDSEQYF.